This paragraph covers one T cell receptor beta chain sequence. Its antigen is unidentified. Sampled blood was obtained at baseline, cycle 4 day 1, and cycle 7 day 1. Looked up from germline, CDR1 is MNHEY and CDR2 is SVGAGI. V was pared by 5 bases and J by 1 base, with 11 bases between. The CDR3 consists of 14 residues. This entry belongs to a study of OX40 agonist ivuxolimab in advanced cancers. Produced via immunoSEQ multiplex PCR; TCRdb's table is partial and in-frame only. The sample consists of 40,000 to 60,000 clones, about nine tenths of them appearing once. General observations from the study: Fewer expanded clones were found on average in CD4+ than in CD8+ T cells.

This chain links TRBV6-5 with TRBJ1-1; no clear D gene. The sequence was collected from an adult with an advanced solid tumor such as melanoma, head and neck, liver or kidney cancer. The sample was CD4+ or CD8+ T cells sorted from blood, taken in a trial of the OX40 agonist ivuxolimab. The CDR3 here is CASSPGAENTEAFF. DNA for the CDR3: TGTGCCAGCAGTCCAGGCGCCGAGAACACTGAAGCTTTCTTT.